This is a list of T cell receptor beta chains from one sample in a study of vaccination effects on CD4 cells after COVID-19. Sequenced by immunoSEQ multiplex PCR; TCRdb stores in-frame clones only, minus some. The data hold 35,000 to 40,000 clones, with 60% to 75% observed a single time. Their recognized antigens are unknown. Sequences were derived from CD4+ T cells from PBMCs cultured without peptide, sampled before COVID-19 vaccination. The receptor source for this set is a human donor who received a COVID-19 vaccine. Each CDR3 is given with its conserved first and last residue. The D gene is left open where the match is weak. The size entry is marked missing in some rows and otherwise reads once, few, many or a size class.

TRBV6-5	.	.	TRBJ1-5	TGTGCCAGCAGTTACTCTCGAGGGCCCCATCAGCCCCAGCATTTT	CASSYSRGPHQPQHF
TRBV12-3/TRBV12-4	few	.	TRBJ1-6	TGTGCCAGCAGTGTGCGGCTTGGATCACCCCTCCACTTT	CASSVRLGSPLHF
TRBV12-3/TRBV12-4	once	.	TRBJ2-2	TGTGCCAGCAGTAGGGCCGGGGAGCTGTTTTTT	CASSRAGELFF
TRBV5-4	.	.	TRBJ1-5	TGTGCCAGCAGCTTGGGGGGCAGGAGCAATCAGCCCCAGCATTTT	CASSLGGRSNQPQHF
TRBV30	few	.	TRBJ1-1	TGTGCCTGGAGTGTACAGGGTTCCACTGAAGCTTTCTTT	CAWSVQGSTEAFF
TRBV18	.	.	TRBJ2-7	TGTGCCAGCTCACCGGGACTCAGCTCCTACGAGCAGTACTTC	CASSPGLSSYEQYF
TRBV30	.	.	TRBJ1-5	TGTGCCTGGAGCGCAAACAGTTATCAGCCCCAGCATTTT	CAWSANSYQPQHF
TRBV19	.	.	TRBJ1-1	TGTGCCAGTAGTATTCGTGCAGGTCCCACTGAAGCTTTCTTT	CASSIRAGPTEAFF
TRBV30	.	TRBD1	TRBJ1-2	TGTGCCTGGAGCCACAGGGGGTTGGACGGCTACACCTTC	CAWSHRGLDGYTF
TRBV6-1	once	.	TRBJ2-6	TGTGCCAGCAGTGAAAATGGCTCTGGGGCCAACGTCCTGACTTTC	CASSENGSGANVLTF
TRBV5-8	.	.	TRBJ1-2	TGTGCCAGCAGCTTGAAGCCTTACTATGGCTACACCTTC	CASSLKPYYGYTF
TRBV3-1/TRBV3-2	few	TRBD1	TRBJ1-1	TGTGCCAGCAGCCAAGATTTTACAGGGGTTGTAGTAGCTTTCTTT	CASSQDFTGVVVAFF
TRBV28	once	TRBD2	TRBJ2-2	TGTGCCAGCAGTCCCGCCGGGGCCGGGACTAGGTTTGTTCCCGGGGAGCTGTTTTTT	CASSPAGAGTRFVPGELFF
TRBV4-1	.	.	TRBJ2-5	TGCGCCAGCAGCCAAGAAGTGGAAGAGACCCAGTACTTC	CASSQEVEETQYF
TRBV27	.	.	TRBJ2-7	TGTGCCAGCAGTCTTCGGCGTTACGATGGGGGGAACGAGCAGTACTTC	CASSLRRYDGGNEQYF
TRBV28	.	.	TRBJ2-1	TGTGCCAGCAGTTTAGGGCAGGCAGGGTCTTTTCGTGCTGAGCAGTTCTTC	CASSLGQAGSFRAEQFF
TRBV7-9	.	.	TRBJ1-1	TGTGCCAGCAGCTTAGGCGGTGTCACTGAAGCTTTCTTT	CASSLGGVTEAFF
TRBV19	.	TRBD2	TRBJ2-7	TGTGCCAGTAGTATCCCTAGCGGGGGCTCCTACGAGCAGTACTTC	CASSIPSGGSYEQYF
TRBV5-4	.	.	TRBJ1-6	TGTGCCAGCAGCGTCCGGGACAAGGTAAGGATAGGTACTTCACCCCTCCACTTT	CASSVRDKVRIGTSPLHF
TRBV4-1	.	.	TRBJ1-2	TGCGCCAGCAGCCTTCAGGGGTCTAACTATGGCTACACCTTC	CASSLQGSNYGYTF
TRBV28	.	.	TRBJ2-4	TGTGCCAGCAGTTTTCGATCCCGAAGCGCCAAAAACATTCAGTACTTC	CASSFRSRSAKNIQYF
TRBV7-2	.	.	TRBJ1-1	TGTGCCAGCAGCTACAGGGTGGGAGCCACTGAAGCTTTCTTT	CASSYRVGATEAFF
TRBV5-5	.	TRBD1	TRBJ1-1	TGTGCCAGCAGCACCAGACAGGGAGGCACTGAAGCTTTCTTT	CASSTRQGGTEAFF
TRBV7-2	.	.	TRBJ2-1	TGTGCCAGCAGCTTACGGTACAATGAGCAGTTCTTC	CASSLRYNEQFF
TRBV7-2	.	.	TRBJ1-2	TGTGCCAGCAGCTTAGGAACCTATGGCTACACCTTC	CASSLGTYGYTF
TRBV24-1	.	TRBD2	TRBJ2-5	TGTGCCACCAGTTATAGCGGGAGAGGTAGAGAGACCCAGTACTTC	CATSYSGRGRETQYF
TRBV5-5	.	.	TRBJ2-7	TGTGCCAGCAGCTTGGGGAACGTAAACTACGAGCAGTACTTC	CASSLGNVNYEQYF
TRBV6-5	.	.	TRBJ2-1	TGTGCCAGCAGTTACTCGATGGTCGGGGGCATTGAGCAGTTCTTC	CASSYSMVGGIEQFF
TRBV6-5	.	.	TRBJ1-1	TGTGCCAGCATTATTCAACCCGGGAGGACTGAAGCTTTCTTT	CASIIQPGRTEAFF
TRBV9	once	TRBD2	TRBJ2-3	TGTGCCAGCAGCGGAGTAGCTTCCCCGGGGGGGCTTAGCACAGATACGCAGTATTTT	CASSGVASPGGLSTDTQYF
TRBV18	.	TRBD2	TRBJ2-1	TGTGCCAGCTCACCTCAGCGGGAGGGCTACAATGAGCAGTTCTTC	CASSPQREGYNEQFF
TRBV24-1	.	TRBD2	TRBJ2-1	TGTGCCACCAGTGATGTAGCGGGGGGGCCGGGTGAGCAGTTCTTC	CATSDVAGGPGEQFF
TRBV7-9	.	TRBD1	TRBJ1-2	TGTGCCAGCAGCTTTGAGACAGGGTTGGGCTATGGCTACACCTTC	CASSFETGLGYGYTF
TRBV5-1	once	.	TRBJ1-4	TGCGCCAGCAGCCCGGCGGGGCTTGGAGAAAAACTGTTTTTT	CASSPAGLGEKLFF
TRBV5-1	.	.	TRBJ2-3	TGCGCCAGCAGCTCCGGAGACGGGCCCCGAGGAGATACGCAGTATTTT	CASSSGDGPRGDTQYF
TRBV7-6	.	.	TRBJ1-1	TGTGCCAGCAGCTTGGGCCAGGGAGGGTCCATACGGGTGAACACTGAAGCTTTCTTT	CASSLGQGGSIRVNTEAFF
TRBV28	.	TRBD1	TRBJ1-1	TGTGCCAGCCCTCCGGACAGGTGGATTGAAAGGAACACTGAAGCTTTCTTT	CASPPDRWIERNTEAFF
TRBV7-7	.	.	TRBJ2-1	TGTGCTAGCAGCTTAGAAACGGGGAATGAGCAGTTCTTC	CASSLETGNEQFF
TRBV19	.	.	TRBJ2-2	TGTGCCAGTAGTACCCACGGGACCGCCGCCACCGGGGAGCTGTTTTTT	CASSTHGTAATGELFF
TRBV9	.	TRBD2	TRBJ2-5	TGTGCCAGCAGCGTAGACCTAGCGGCGGAAGAGACCCAGTACTTC	CASSVDLAAEETQYF
TRBV6-2/TRBV6-3	.	TRBD2	TRBJ2-3	TGTGCCAGCAGTTACCTACACCTAGCGGGGGGCACAGATACGCAGTATTTT	CASSYLHLAGGTDTQYF
TRBV30	.	.	TRBJ1-4	TGTGCCTGGAAGAGCGGCTTTTCAACTAATGAAAAACTGTTTTTT	CAWKSGFSTNEKLFF
TRBV30	.	.	TRBJ2-2	TGTGCCTGGGGGGGTGGCCTCAACACCGGGGAGCTGTTTTTT	CAWGGGLNTGELFF
TRBV19	.	.	TRBJ1-1	TGTGCCAGTAGTATAATGGGGCCCGACACTGAAGCTTTCTTT	CASSIMGPDTEAFF
TRBV7-8	.	.	TRBJ2-1	TGTGCCAGCAGCTTAGCCCGGTCCCGGGACGGAAACTACAATGAGCAGTTCTTC	CASSLARSRDGNYNEQFF
TRBV11-1	.	.	TRBJ1-2	TGTGCCAGCAGCTCGATCCGGGGCGGGTATGGCTACACCTTC	CASSSIRGGYGYTF
TRBV7-9	.	.	TRBJ2-1	TGTGCCAGCAGCCTGGGGGAAGTCCGGCGAGAAGAGCAGTTCTTC	CASSLGEVRREEQFF
TRBV7-9	.	.	TRBJ2-4	TGTGCCAGCAGCCGCAAGGGGGCCAAAAACATTCAGTACTTC	CASSRKGAKNIQYF
TRBV4-3	.	.	TRBJ2-5	TGCGCCAGCAGCCAGGGAGGATCAGGAGGAGAGACCCAGTACTTC	CASSQGGSGGETQYF
TRBV9	.	.	TRBJ1-1	TGTGCCAGCGGAGGGGGTTGGACTGAAGCTTTCTTT	CASGGGWTEAFF
TRBV11-3	once	.	TRBJ2-5	TGTGCCAGCAGCTTTGGAATCCAAGAGACCCAGTACTTC	CASSFGIQETQYF
TRBV7-8	few	.	TRBJ1-4	TGTGCCAGCAGCTTAGGACGGACTAATGAAAAACTGTTTTTT	CASSLGRTNEKLFF
TRBV5-1	.	.	TRBJ2-5	TGCGCCAGCAGCGACCGCGAAGAGACCCAGTACTTC	CASSDREETQYF
TRBV7-2	.	.	TRBJ2-7	TGTGCCAGCAGCTCCGGGACGGCGGCCTACGAGCAGTACTTC	CASSSGTAAYEQYF